The next 26 T cell receptor beta chains were all read from a single sample in a study of cytomegalovirus exposure and HLA in healthy donors. 13 Jbeta primers and 60 Vbeta primers were used for the PCR. Some clones are missing from TCRdb's copy, which holds only in-frame ones; the method was immunoSEQ multiplex PCR. Of more than 95,000 clones in the sample, roughly 80% were seen once. The sequenced material came from PBMCs. The origin of the receptors is a middle-aged woman in good health and CMV-seronegative.

CDR3 protein: CASSLGPGMGIQYF. In DNA form, the CDR3 reads TGTGCCAGCAGTTTAGGTCCAGGGATGGGCATTCAGTACTTC. The V gene is TRBV28, the J gene TRBJ2-4, with a tentative D call TRBD1 (5 bases). Germline assignment: CDR1 MDHEN and CDR2 SYDVKM. This CDR3 region has 14 residues. V was clipped by 2 bases and J by 9 bases, with 14 bases between them.

The J gene is TRBJ1-3, the V gene TRBV2; 7 bases map to TRBD1. CDR3 length: 16 amino acids. CDR1 is SNHLY, CDR2 FYNNEI, per germline. J lost 8 bases, V lost 5 bases, and 15 bases had no gene match. The CDR3 bases are TGTGCCAGCAGTCGGCACGGGACAGTAGGGTCGCACACCATATATTTT. Amino acids: CASSRHGTVGSHTIYF.

This rearrangement joins TRBV15 to TRBJ1-2; 7 positions agree with TRBD1. V gave up 2 bases and J gave up 4 bases; unmatched junction bases: 4. CDR3 length: 14 residues. CDR1 and CDR2 (germline): LNHNV, YYDKDF (reference sequence). CDR3 bases: TGTGCCACCAGCAGAACAGGGGCCTCCTATGGCTACACCTTC. As protein: CATSRTGASYGYTF.

This clone was recorded once. The chain has TRBV7-9 and TRBJ2-3, with a tentative D call TRBD2 (6 bases). The germline V gene has CDR1 SEHNR and CDR2 FQNEAQ (reference sequence). The CDR3 length is 17 residues. Trimming removed 4 bases from V and 4 bases from J, with 21 bases in between. The CDR3 protein is CASSWSTGVMSPDTQYF. For the CDR3, the DNA is TGTGCCAGCAGCTGGTCCACGGGAGTAATGTCCCCAGATACGCAGTATTTT.

This clone showed up just a few times. This chain uses TRBV2 with TRBJ1-1, with D possibly matching TRBD1 (5 bases). This CDR3 region has 16 residues. Germline-derived CDR1 and CDR2 are SNHLY and FYNNEI. V lost 2 bases, J lost 1 base, and 14 bases lay in between. The DNA of the CDR3 is TGTGCCAGCAGTGAACGCCCAGGGTCACCGAACACTGAAGCTTTCTTT. Amino acids: CASSERPGSPNTEAFF.

The chain carries TRBV29-1 and TRBJ2-5; 12 bases match TRBD2. V gave up 5 bases and J gave up 2 bases; unmatched junction bases: 3. The CDR3 contains 14 residues. Germline CDR1 and CDR2: SQVTM and ANQGSEA. The CDR3 DNA follows: TGCAGCGTTTACGGACTAGCGGGACAAGAGACCCAGTACTTC. This codes for CSVYGLAGQETQYF.

The chain recombines TRBV27 with TRBJ2-1, with a possible D match to TRBD2 (5 bases). The CDR3 is made up of 14 amino acids. Trimming shortened V by 5 bases and J by 6 bases, and 14 bases separated the two germline ends. Germline V gene data show CDR1 as MNHEY and CDR2 as SMNVEV (reference sequence). The CDR3 sequence: CASSLAGPPNEQFF. In DNA, the CDR3 is TGTGCCAGCAGTCTGGCGGGCCCCCCCAATGAGCAGTTCTTC.

This chain connects TRBV25-1 to TRBJ1-4, with D possibly TRBD1 on 6 matching bases. The CDR3 has 15 amino acids. CDR1 and CDR2 from the germline V gene are MGHDK and SYGVNS. V was pared by 0 bases and J by 8 bases, with 13 bases between. The CDR3 reads CASSEYLQGAEKLFF. Here the CDR3 DNA reads TGTGCCAGCAGTGAATATCTACAGGGTGCCGAAAAACTGTTTTTT. The full variable domain, in which reference TRBV25-1 and TRBJ1-4 provide the parts outside the CDR3, is EADIYQTPRYLVIGTGKKITLECSQTMGHDKMYWYQQDPGMELHLIHYSYGVNSTEKGDLSSESTVSRIRTEHFPLTLESARPSHTSQYLCASSEYLQGAEKLFFGSGTQLSVL.

On this clone: Mismatch with germline at one junction end may stem from a read error. V usage is TRBV7-9 and J usage is TRBJ1-5; possible D gene TRBD1, 5 bases. Germline CDR1 SEHNR, CDR2 FQNEAQ (reference sequence). The CDR3 is made up of 14 amino acids. In DNA form, the CDR3 reads TGTTCCAGCAGCTTAGACAGTAGCAATCAGCCCCAGCATTTT. Protein sequence: CSSSLDSSNQPQHF.

This clone was found once. The chain combines TRBV9 with TRBJ1-2; D ambiguous. This CDR3 is built from 12 residues. In germline, CDR1 is SGDLS, CDR2 YYNGEE. V was pared by 0 bases and J by 4 bases, with 4 bases between. CDR3 protein: CASSVGSYGYTF. As DNA, the CDR3 is TGTGCCAGCAGCGTAGGCAGCTATGGCTACACCTTC.

This clone has only a few counts. The chain joins TRBV11-3 to TRBJ2-6; D unclear. Per germline, CDR1 SGHNT and CDR2 YENEEA. The CDR3 spans 13 residues. With 5 bases removed from V and 3 bases from J, the gap between germline ends came to 5 bases. The CDR3 reads CASSPFGANVLTF. For the CDR3, the DNA is TGTGCCAGCAGCCCGTTTGGGGCCAACGTCCTGACTTTC.

V gene TRBV5-1 combines with J gene TRBJ2-1; no definite D call. The CDR3 sequence is 16 residues long. V lost 0 bases and J lost 0, with 10 bases in between. The germline V gene has CDR1 SGHRS and CDR2 YFSETQ. This CDR3 is CASSLARTNSYNEQFF. In DNA, the CDR3 is TGCGCCAGCAGCTTGGCCCGAACAAACTCCTACAATGAGCAGTTCTTC.

The chain links TRBV13 to TRBJ2-2; possible D gene TRBD2, 6 bases. The CDR3 is 13 residues long. Germline values: CDR1 PRHDT, CDR2 FYEKMQ (reference sequence). Deletions cut 7 bases from V and 5 bases from J, with 11 bases between. This CDR3 is CASISGRTGELFF. The CDR3 DNA reads TGTGCCAGCATCAGCGGGCGTACCGGGGAGCTGTTTTTT.

This rearrangement joins TRBV28 to TRBJ2-1; TRBD2 is a possible D gene (6 bases). The CDR3 contains 17 residues. Germline assignment: CDR1 MDHEN and CDR2 SYDVKM. Trimming took 6 bases from V and 6 from J, leaving 24 bases between them. The CDR3 DNA follows: TGTGCCAGCAGGGGACTCTCCGGGGGTGGGAGATCCAATGAGCAGTTCTTC. Its translation is CASRGLSGGGRSNEQFF.

The chain couples TRBV5-1 to TRBJ1-2; 10 positions match TRBD1. Germline-derived CDR1 and CDR2 are SGHRS and YFSETQ. V shed 0 bases and J 8 bases; nucleotides not matched to a gene: 4. CDR3 length: 14 residues. CDR3 coding DNA: TGCGCCAGCAGCTTGGGACAGGGGGCGGAAGGCTACACCTTC. It is translated as CASSLGQGAEGYTF. The variable domain in full, with the rest retrieved from reference TRBV5-1 and TRBJ1-2, is KAGVTQTPRYLIKTRGQQVTLSCSPISGHRSVSWYQQTPGQGLQFLFEYFSETQRNKGNFPGRFSGRQFSNSRSEMNVSTLELGDSALYLCASSLGQGAEGYTFGSGTRLTVV.

This chain uses TRBV7-9 with TRBJ2-4; TRBD2 is a possible D gene (5 bases). The CDR3 extends over 15 amino acids. The germline V gene encodes CDR1 SEHNR and CDR2 FQNEAQ (reference sequence). V lost 1 base, J lost 4 bases, and 11 bases lay in between. CDR3 DNA sequence: TGTGCCAGCAGCTTAGGGCACAGCGGAAAAAACATTCAGTACTTC. This translates into CASSLGHSGKNIQYF.

The gene calls are TRBV5-4 and TRBJ2-7; D unresolved. The CDR3 is 16 residues long. Germline V lookup: CDR1 SGHNT, CDR2 YYREEE (reference sequence). Trimming removed 0 bases from V and 0 bases from J, with 13 bases in between. The CDR3 DNA reads TGTGCCAGCAGCTTGGGGTCGCCAGGAAGCTCCTACGAGCAGTACTTC. Amino acids: CASSLGSPGSSYEQYF.

This chain connects TRBV6-6 to TRBJ1-1; 10 bases fit TRBD1. Germline assignment: CDR1 MNHNY and CDR2 SVGAGI (reference sequence). V shed 6 bases and J 0 bases; nucleotides not matched to a gene: 7. This CDR3 has 16 residues. The CDR3 here is CASSFGTGALNTEAFF. DNA of the CDR3: TGTGCCAGCAGCTTCGGGACAGGGGCGTTGAACACTGAAGCTTTCTTT.

The V call is TRBV9, the J call TRBJ2-1; the match to TRBD2 covers 10 bases. The CDR3 is 15 residues long. The V and J ends lost 2 bases and 6 bases, in that order; junction bases with no gene match: 5. Germline assignment: CDR1 SGDLS and CDR2 YYNGEE. The DNA for the CDR3 is TGTGCCAGCAGCGTGAGCGGGAGGGACTCCAATGAGCAGTTCTTC. Translation gives CASSVSGRDSNEQFF.

The chain couples TRBV9 to TRBJ1-2, with TRBD1 matching 10 bases. V trimming: 0 bases; J trimming: 5 bases; junction bases outside the gene matches: 1. The CDR3 spans 14 residues. CDR1 SGDLS and CDR2 YYNGEE come from the germline V gene. The CDR3 here is CASSVGQGAYGYTF. CDR3 coding DNA: TGTGCCAGCAGCGTAGGACAGGGGGCTTATGGCTACACCTTC.

This clone was observed a few times. This rearrangement joins TRBV2 to TRBJ2-1; 9 bases are a match to TRBD2. The trim removed 6 bases at V and 9 bases at J, leaving 12 bases unmatched. The germline gives CDR1 SNHLY, CDR2 FYNNEI. The CDR3 runs to 15 residues. CDR3 sequence: CASSQRTSAPGEQFF. The CDR3 DNA follows: TGTGCCAGCAGCCAGAGGACTAGCGCGCCGGGTGAGCAGTTCTTC.

J is TRBJ2-5 and V is TRBV29-1; 7 nucleotides align to TRBD1. The V gene end was trimmed by 6 bases and the J gene end by 5 bases; junction bases not matched to a gene: 9. Germline V gives CDR1 SQVTM, CDR2 ANQGSEA. The CDR3 is 13 residues long. This chain's CDR3 is CSVGPTGWETQYF. CDR3 nucleotide sequence: TGCAGCGTAGGACCGACAGGGTGGGAGACCCAGTACTTC.

This clone showed up just once. This sequence joins TRBV29-1 and TRBJ2-1; 10 bases are shared with TRBD2. The V segment lost 4 bases and the J segment 8 bases; nucleotides outside the gene matches: 8. The germline V gene has CDR1 SQVTM and CDR2 ANQGSEA. This CDR3 region has 14 residues. CDR3 sequence: CSVGLAGVPDEQFF. The DNA of the CDR3 is TGCAGCGTTGGTCTAGCGGGAGTTCCGGATGAGCAGTTCTTC.

This clone was seen only once. This sequence joins TRBV27 and TRBJ2-5; 8 nucleotides line up with TRBD2. Gene TRBJ2-7 matches the end of the DNA better, so the J call may be wrong. Germline CDR1 reads MNHEY; CDR2 reads SMNVEV (reference sequence). This CDR3 region has 13 residues. The CDR3 reads CASRKRENYEQYF. The DNA for the CDR3 is TGTGCCAGCAGGAAGCGGGAGAACTACGAGCAGTACTTC.

The chain carries TRBV19 and TRBJ2-2; D gene uncertain. In germline, CDR1 is LNHDA, CDR2 SQIVND (reference sequence). This CDR3 has 14 residues. Trimming left V 1 base short and J 5 bases short, with 8 bases between. CDR3 loop: CASSIVERTGELFF. The CDR3, as DNA: TGTGCCAGTAGTATAGTAGAGAGAACCGGGGAGCTGTTTTTT.

The chain joins TRBV4-2 to TRBJ2-2, with 11 bases fitting TRBD1. Trimming took 2 bases from V and 0 from J; bases not matched to a gene: 2. The CDR3 has 17 residues. Germline CDR1 reads LGHNA; CDR2 reads YNFKEQ. The CDR3 loop is CASSQPGQGANTGELFF. CDR3 DNA sequence: TGTGCCAGCAGCCAACCGGGACAGGGGGCGAACACCGGGGAGCTGTTTTTT.